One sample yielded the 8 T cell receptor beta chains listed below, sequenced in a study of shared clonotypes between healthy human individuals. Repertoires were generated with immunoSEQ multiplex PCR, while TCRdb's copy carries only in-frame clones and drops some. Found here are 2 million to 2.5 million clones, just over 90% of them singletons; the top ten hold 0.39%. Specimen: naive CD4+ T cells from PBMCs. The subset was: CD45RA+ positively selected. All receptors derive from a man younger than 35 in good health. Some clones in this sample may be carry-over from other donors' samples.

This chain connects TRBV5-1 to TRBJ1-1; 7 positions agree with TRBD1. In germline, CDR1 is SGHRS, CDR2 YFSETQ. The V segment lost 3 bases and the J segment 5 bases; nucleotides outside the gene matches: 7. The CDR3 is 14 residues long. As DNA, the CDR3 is TGCGCCAGCAGCTCCCTTTCACAGGGGACTGAAGCTTTCTTT. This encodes CASSSLSQGTEAFF.

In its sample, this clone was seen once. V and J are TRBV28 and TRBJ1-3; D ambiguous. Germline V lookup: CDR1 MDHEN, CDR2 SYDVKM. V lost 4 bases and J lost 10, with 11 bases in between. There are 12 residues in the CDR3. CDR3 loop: CASSSHLGTIYF. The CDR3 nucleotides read TGTGCCAGCAGTTCTCACCTGGGAACCATATATTTT.

CDR3 amino acids: CASSYVSGQYNEQFF. CDR3 nucleotide sequence: TGTGCCAGCAGCTATGTTAGCGGGCAGTACAATGAGCAGTTCTTC. This rearrangement joins TRBV7-3 to TRBJ2-1; 7 bases fit TRBD2. This CDR3 spans 15 amino acids. V lost 4 bases, J lost 4 bases, and 7 bases stayed unmatched. CDR1 is SGHTA, CDR2 FQGTGA, per germline.

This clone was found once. CDR3 sequence reads: CASSQPGQGAPDEQYF. CDR3 nucleotides: TGTGCCAGCTCACAACCGGGACAGGGGGCGCCGGACGAGCAGTACTTC. The V and J genes are TRBV18 and TRBJ2-7; 12 nucleotides line up with TRBD1. The CDR3 is 16 residues long. Losses at the gene ends were 4 bases for V and 5 bases for J; bases not matched to a gene: 9. Germline CDR1 KGHSH, CDR2 LQKENI.

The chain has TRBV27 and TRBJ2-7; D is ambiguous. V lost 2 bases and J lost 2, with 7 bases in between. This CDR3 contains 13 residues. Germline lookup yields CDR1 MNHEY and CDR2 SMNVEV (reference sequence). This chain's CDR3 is CASSLEPTYEQYF. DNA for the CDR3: TGTGCCAGCAGTTTAGAACCCACCTACGAGCAGTACTTC.

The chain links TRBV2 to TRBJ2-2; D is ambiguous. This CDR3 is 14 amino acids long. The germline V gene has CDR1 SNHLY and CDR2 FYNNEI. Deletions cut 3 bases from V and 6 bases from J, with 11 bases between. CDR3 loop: CASSEFRTAGELFF. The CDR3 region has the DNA TGTGCCAGCAGTGAGTTTCGGACGGCCGGGGAGCTGTTTTTT.

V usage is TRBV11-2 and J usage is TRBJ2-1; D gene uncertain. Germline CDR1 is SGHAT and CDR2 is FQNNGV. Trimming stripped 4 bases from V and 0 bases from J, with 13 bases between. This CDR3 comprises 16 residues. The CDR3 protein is CASSSYKTTSYNEQFF. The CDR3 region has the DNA TGTGCCAGCAGCTCCTACAAGACCACCTCCTACAATGAGCAGTTCTTC.

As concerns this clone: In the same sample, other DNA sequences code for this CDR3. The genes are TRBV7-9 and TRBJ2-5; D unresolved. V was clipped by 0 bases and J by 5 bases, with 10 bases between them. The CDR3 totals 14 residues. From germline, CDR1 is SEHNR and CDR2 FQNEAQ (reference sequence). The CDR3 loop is CASSLAGSQETQYF. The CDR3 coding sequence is TGTGCCAGCAGCTTAGCGGGCAGTCAGGAGACCCAGTACTTC.